This entry lists 20 T cell receptor beta chains sequenced from one sample in a study of breast tumors, draining lymph nodes, adjacent tissues. The lymph nodes were axillary draining lymph nodes from breast cancer patients. One entry per CDR3 protein results from TCRdb running MiXCR on the multiplex PCR reads. The data hold more than 80,000 distinct CDR3 sequences, with around 30% observed a single time. The source material was axillary lymph node tissue. The receptors were sampled from a female donor with breast cancer. Some clones in this sample may be carry-over from other donors' samples.

The genes are TRBV24-1 and TRBJ2-7, with TRBD1 identical over 11 bases. The CDR3 runs 15 residues. Germline lookup yields CDR1 KGHDR and CDR2 SFDVKD. V lost 5 bases to trimming and J lost 3 bases; unmatched junction nucleotides: 5. The CDR3 DNA sequence: TGTGCCACCAGTGGCGCCGGGACAGGGGGCTACGAGCAGTACTTC. Its protein product is CATSGAGTGGYEQYF.

This clonotype was recorded at least ten times. This rearrangement joins TRBV20-1 to TRBJ2-3, with D possibly being TRBD1 (5 bases). V was cut by 4 bases and J by 2 bases, with 19 bases left in between. This CDR3 contains 16 residues. The germline gives CDR1 DFQATT, CDR2 SNEGSKA (reference sequence). CDR3 DNA: TGCAGTGCTACTTCACTGACAGCCTCTGACACAGATACGCAGTATTTT. This gives the protein CSATSLTASDTDTQYF.

In its sample, this clonotype was seen many times. The rearrangement joins TRBV20-1 to TRBJ2-7, with 8 bases that match TRBD2. Germline V lookup: CDR1 DFQATT, CDR2 SNEGSKA (reference sequence). The CDR3 totals 13 residues. The ends lost 4 bases at V and 2 bases at J; junction bases unmatched: 4. CDR3 region: CSANSGTAYEQYF. Here the CDR3 DNA reads TGCAGTGCTAATAGCGGGACGGCCTACGAGCAGTACTTC.

This clonotype was counted at least ten times. The gene calls are TRBV6-1 and TRBJ2-7; D gene uncertain. Trimming removed 4 bases from V and 0 bases from J, with 7 bases in between. Germline CDR1 MNHNS, CDR2 SASEGT. The CDR3 runs to 13 residues. The CDR3: CASSGVISYEQYF. In DNA form, the CDR3 reads TGTGCCAGCAGTGGCGTCATCTCCTACGAGCAGTACTTC.

On this clonotype: At one end, the junction sequence differs from germline, possibly due to a read error. The chain couples TRBV9 to TRBJ2-3; TRBD1 matches at 8 bases. The CDR3 consists of 14 residues. Germline V gives CDR1 SGDLS, CDR2 YYNGEE. The CDR3 nucleotides are TGTGCCAGCAGCGTACAGGGGGCCGCAGATACGCAGTCTTTT. This codes for CASSVQGAADTQSF.

The table lists this clonotype with many counts. The genes are TRBV15 and TRBJ2-3, with TRBD1 matching 7 bases. Germline assignment: CDR1 LNHNV and CDR2 YYDKDF (reference sequence). This CDR3 is 16 amino acids long. Germline trimming cut 2 bases from V and 0 bases from J; bases unmatched to any gene: 5. CDR3 bases: TGTGCCACCAGCAGAATCTTACAGGGGAGCACAGATACGCAGTATTTT. Translation gives CATSRILQGSTDTQYF.

This chain uses TRBV6-2 or TRBV6-3 with TRBJ1-1; D gene ambiguous. Germline CDR1 reads MNHEY; CDR2 reads SVGEGT. This CDR3 comprises 13 residues. Trimming removed 4 bases from V and 1 base from J, with 7 bases in between. The CDR3 is CASSSQRNTEAFF. The CDR3, as DNA: TGTGCCAGCAGTTCTCAGCGGAACACTGAAGCTTTCTTT.

At least ten counts were recorded for this clonotype. The J gene is TRBJ2-3, the V gene TRBV5-1, with D possibly being TRBD1 (5 bases). The V gene's germline CDR1 is SGHRS and CDR2 YFSETQ. CDR3 length equals 15 residues. Between the trimmed V and J ends, which lost 0 bases and 2 bases, there was a span of 10 bases. The CDR3 loop reads CASSLGQTYTDTQYF. For the CDR3, the DNA is TGCGCCAGCAGCTTGGGACAGACATACACAGATACGCAGTATTTT.

This clonotype was counted ten times or more. This sequence joins TRBV20-1 and TRBJ2-1, with TRBD2 matching 7 bases. The V gene end was trimmed by 2 bases and the J gene end by 3 bases; junction bases not matched to a gene: 10. The CDR3 contains 16 residues. Germline CDR1 is DFQATT and CDR2 is SNEGSKA (reference sequence). This CDR3 is CSARSQGGRSYNEQFF. CDR3 DNA sequence: TGCAGTGCTAGATCCCAGGGCGGGAGAAGCTACAATGAGCAGTTCTTC.

In its sample, this clonotype was seen many times. This chain joins TRBV10-2 and TRBJ2-7, with D perhaps TRBD1 (5 bases). CDR1 and CDR2 (germline): WSHSY, SAAADI. CDR3 length: 13 residues. The V end was cut by 9 bases, the J end by 6 bases, with 18 bases between. In nucleotides, the CDR3 is TGCGCCAGTTTAATGGCAGGGTATTCCGAGCAGTACTTC. This translates into CASLMAGYSEQYF.

As for this clonotype: The CDR3 ends on some other residue instead of the conserved phenylalanine or tryptophan, so this is likely a read error. The rearrangement uses TRBV20-1 and TRBJ2-1; TRBD2 agrees at 12 bases. This CDR3 spans 17 amino acids. Germline loops: CDR1 DFQATT, CDR2 SNEGSKA (reference sequence). The CDR3 nucleotides read TGCGGTGCTAGGCGACTAGCGGGAGAAGGGTCCTACAATGAGCAGTTCCTC. It specifies CGARRLAGEGSYNEQFL.

This clonotype was found many times. V gene TRBV24-1 combines with J gene TRBJ2-1, with D perhaps TRBD1 (5 bases). The CDR3 has 14 residues. Germline values: CDR1 KGHDR, CDR2 SFDVKD. V was pared by 4 bases and J by 5 bases, with 11 bases between. CDR3: CATSDPMDNNEQFF. The CDR3 nucleotides read TGTGCCACCAGTGACCCTATGGACAACAATGAGCAGTTCTTC.

With respect to this clonotype: Germline and junction disagree at one end, which may indicate a read error. V is TRBV11-3 and J is TRBJ2-7; 14 bases match TRBD2. CDR3 length equals 18 residues. The germline V gene has CDR1 SGHNT and CDR2 YENEEA. This CDR3 is CASSLDGGTSGRPYEQYF. As DNA, the CDR3 is TGCGCCAGCAGCTTGGACGGGGGGACTAGCGGGAGACCCTACGAGCAGTACTTC.

Ten or more counts support this clonotype. This chain uses TRBV28 with TRBJ1-6; D may be TRBD1 (6 bases). V dropped 4 bases and J dropped 9 bases, with 19 bases sitting between them. Germline CDR1 and CDR2: MDHEN and SYDVKM. The CDR3 extends over 16 amino acids. Here the CDR3 reads CASSYTGPGGVSPLHF. The CDR3 nucleotides read TGTGCCAGCAGTTACACAGGGCCCGGCGGGGTTTCACCCCTCCACTTT. Complete variable domain (other parts from reference TRBV28 and TRBJ1-6): DVKVTQSSRYLVKRTGEKVFLECVQDMDHENMFWYRQDPGLGLRLIYFSYDVKMKEKGDIPEGYSVSREKKERFSLILESASTNQTSMYLCASSYTGPGGVSPLHFGNGTRLTVT.

The chain uses TRBV6-1 and TRBJ1-1; possibly TRBD1 for D (5 bases). CDR3 size: 14 residues. The germline V gene has CDR1 MNHNS and CDR2 SASEGT. The ends were cut back, 7 bases at V and 4 bases at J, with 16 bases in the middle. As DNA, the CDR3 is TGTGCCAGCACCCTCCTCCGGGACGGCACTGAAGCTTTCTTT. Translated: CASTLLRDGTEAFF.

There are many counts of this clonotype. The rearrangement uses TRBV6-5 and TRBJ1-4; 8 bases fit TRBD1. This CDR3 region has 15 residues. CDR1 and CDR2 (germline): MNHEY, SVGAGI. Trimming removed 7 bases from V and 4 bases from J; junction bases left unmatched: 8. The DNA of the CDR3 is TGTGCCAGCACCAATACAGGGGGATATAATGAAAAACTGTTTTTT. Its protein is CASTNTGGYNEKLFF.

This clonotype has at least ten counts. This chain uses TRBV7-9 with TRBJ2-5; 7 bases map to TRBD1. The V gene's germline CDR1 is SEHNR and CDR2 FQNEAQ (reference sequence). The CDR3 is 13 amino acids. V shed 5 bases and J 5 bases; nucleotides not matched to a gene: 5. CDR3 coding DNA: TGTGCCAGCAGCGACAGGGATTGGGAGACCCAGTACTTC. Translated, it gives CASSDRDWETQYF.

The chain recombines TRBV5-1 with TRBJ2-1; 8 bases align to TRBD2. Germline CDR1 is SGHRS and CDR2 is YFSETQ. CDR3 size: 16 residues. Losses at the gene ends were 0 bases for V and 7 bases for J; bases not matched to a gene: 9. The CDR3 is CASSLDHGRGGNEQFF. The CDR3 DNA follows: TGCGCCAGCAGCTTGGATCATGGACGGGGGGGGAATGAGCAGTTCTTC.

This clonotype was picked up many times. CDR3 nucleotide sequence: TGCGCCAGCAGCCATGGGACCGGGAATTCACCCCTCCACTTT. This encodes CASSHGTGNSPLHF. This rearrangement joins TRBV4-1 to TRBJ1-6; D is perhaps TRBD1 (5 bases). V was trimmed by 3 bases and J by 7 bases, leaving 10 bases between them. Germline V lookup: CDR1 MGHRA, CDR2 YSYEKL. The CDR3 sequence is 14 residues long.

The table lists this clonotype with many counts. The chain recombines TRBV7-9 with TRBJ1-2, with TRBD1 as a possible D gene (5 bases). CDR3 length: 13 residues. Germline loops: CDR1 SEHNR, CDR2 FQNEAQ (reference sequence). V was cut by 3 bases and J by 4 bases, with 9 bases left in between. DNA of the CDR3: TGTGCCAGCAGCTTGGGGGGGACCTATGGCTACACCTTC. Translated, it gives CASSLGGTYGYTF.